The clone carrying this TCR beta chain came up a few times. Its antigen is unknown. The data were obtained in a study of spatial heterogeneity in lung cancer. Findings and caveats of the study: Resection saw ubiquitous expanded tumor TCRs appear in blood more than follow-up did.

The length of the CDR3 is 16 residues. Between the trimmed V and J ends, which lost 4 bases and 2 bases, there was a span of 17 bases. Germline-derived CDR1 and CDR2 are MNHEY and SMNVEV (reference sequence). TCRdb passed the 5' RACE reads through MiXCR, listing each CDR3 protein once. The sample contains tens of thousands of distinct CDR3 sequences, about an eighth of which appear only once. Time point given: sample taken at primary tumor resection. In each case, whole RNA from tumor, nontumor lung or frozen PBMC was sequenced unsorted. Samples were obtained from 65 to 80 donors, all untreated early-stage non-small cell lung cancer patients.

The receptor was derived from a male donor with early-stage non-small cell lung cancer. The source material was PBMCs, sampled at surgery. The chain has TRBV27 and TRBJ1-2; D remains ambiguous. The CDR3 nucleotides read TGTGCCAGCAGTTCCTCGGCCCCAGAGACAAACTATGGCTACACCTTC. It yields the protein CASSSSAPETNYGYTF.